This is a list of T cell receptor beta chains from one sample in a study of shared clonotypes between healthy human individuals. Measured with immunoSEQ multiplex PCR; TCRdb has only the in-frame clones, and not every one. Among around 510,000 clones listed, 95% to 97% were seen once. The sample consisted of naive CD4+ T cells sorted from blood. Every receptor here comes from a woman aged 25 to 45 in good health. Both conserved end residues are part of each CDR3. Each record gives: clone size, V gene, J gene, CDR3 protein. Part of the rows lack a size; the others show once, few, many or a class for expanded clones.

clone size: NA
V gene: TRBV28
J gene: TRBJ2-1
CDR3 protein: CASSFRVGFNEQFF

clone size: NA
V gene: TRBV27
J gene: TRBJ2-2
CDR3 protein: CASSLAGAGNTGELFF

clone size: NA
V gene: TRBV18
J gene: TRBJ1-1
CDR3 protein: CASSPAGDTEAFF

clone size: NA
V gene: TRBV6-1
J gene: TRBJ2-2
CDR3 protein: CASRNREGNTGELFF

clone size: NA
V gene: TRBV19
J gene: TRBJ2-5
CDR3 protein: CASSIDHGTSAAQETQYF

clone size: NA
V gene: TRBV30
J gene: TRBJ1-6
CDR3 protein: CAWSERTGYNSPLHF

clone size: NA
V gene: TRBV6-5
J gene: TRBJ2-1
CDR3 protein: CASSTDRGAYNEQFF

clone size: NA
V gene: TRBV28
J gene: TRBJ2-7
CDR3 protein: CASSLVGTYEQYF

clone size: NA
V gene: TRBV19
J gene: TRBJ1-5
CDR3 protein: CASSIEGNQPQHF

clone size: NA
V gene: TRBV29-1
J gene: TRBJ1-1
CDR3 protein: CSARQGAVDTEAFF

clone size: NA
V gene: TRBV5-1
J gene: TRBJ1-1
CDR3 protein: CASSQQGAGTEAFF

clone size: NA
V gene: TRBV27
J gene: TRBJ2-7
CDR3 protein: CASSLFGQGSYEQYF

clone size: NA
V gene: TRBV5-4
J gene: TRBJ2-7
CDR3 protein: CASSPARLAGNYEQYF

clone size: NA
V gene: TRBV11-2
J gene: TRBJ1-2
CDR3 protein: CASSFQQGHGYTF

clone size: once
V gene: TRBV11-3
J gene: TRBJ1-4
CDR3 protein: CASSLAVQNEKLFF

clone size: NA
V gene: TRBV7-2
J gene: NA
CDR3 protein: CASSLTGLAGAYEQYF

clone size: NA
V gene: TRBV28
J gene: TRBJ2-7
CDR3 protein: CASSASSGSYEQYF

clone size: NA
V gene: TRBV10-2
J gene: TRBJ2-3
CDR3 protein: CASSDRWEGRGDTQYF

clone size: NA
V gene: TRBV5-1
J gene: TRBJ1-3
CDR3 protein: CASSFLPDGPSGNTIYF

clone size: NA
V gene: TRBV5-1
J gene: TRBJ2-7
CDR3 protein: CASSSGDSSYEQYF

clone size: NA
V gene: TRBV6-5
J gene: TRBJ1-1
CDR3 protein: CASSYSSVGNTEAFF

clone size: NA
V gene: TRBV28
J gene: NA
CDR3 protein: CASTPGGGLLDSEQYF

clone size: once
V gene: TRBV7-8
J gene: TRBJ1-5
CDR3 protein: CASSSRDEGSNQPQHF

clone size: NA
V gene: TRBV2
J gene: TRBJ2-7
CDR3 protein: CASSEVLAGGEQYF

clone size: NA
V gene: TRBV30
J gene: TRBJ1-1
CDR3 protein: CAWKRTGTGDFSNTEAFF

clone size: NA
V gene: TRBV15
J gene: TRBJ2-6
CDR3 protein: CATSRDYLLTVPGANVLTF